These 16 T cell receptor beta chains originate from one sample sequenced in a study of blood T cell repertoires in COVID-19. Some clones are missing from TCRdb's copy, which holds only in-frame ones; the method was immunoSEQ multiplex PCR. The sample carries some 200,000 clones, 80% to 85% recorded once. The sequenced material came from peripheral blood. The receptor set was obtained from a woman aged 55-75 years with acute or convalescent COVID-19.

There are a few counts of this clone. For the CDR3, the DNA is TGTGCCAGCAGCAAAGGCAAGACAGTGTGTGGAAACACCATATATTTT. Translating gives CASSKGKTVCGNTIYF. The chain has TRBV21-1 and TRBJ1-3; TRBD1 was called by the table and not checked on the DNA. TRBV21-1 is a pseudogene locus. This CDR3 is built from 16 residues.

The rearrangement links TRBV25-1 to TRBJ1-2; no clear D. The CDR3 has 16 amino acids. The ends were cut back, 1 base at V and 7 bases at J, with 19 bases in the middle. CDR1 is MGHDK and CDR2 is SYGVNS in the germline V gene. CDR3 DNA: TGTGCCAGCAGTGAATTTGGGCTTTCCACAGCGGGTGGCTACACCTTC. Protein product: CASSEFGLSTAGGYTF.

V and J are TRBV7-2 and TRBJ2-7; possibly TRBD1 for D (6 bases). The CDR3 has 15 residues. The V end lost 4 bases, the J end lost 6 bases, and 19 bases lay between the germline ends. Germline assignment: CDR1 SGHTA and CDR2 FQGNSA. This CDR3 is CASSSTAGQLGEQYF. CDR3 in DNA: TGTGCCAGCAGCTCCACCGCAGGACAGTTAGGCGAGCAGTACTTC.

This chain links TRBV9 with TRBJ2-2, with D unclear. Trimming stripped 2 bases from V and 8 bases from J, with 10 bases between. The germline V gene has CDR1 SGDLS and CDR2 YYNGEE. The CDR3 extends over 13 amino acids. CDR3 DNA: TGTGCCAGCAGCGTCTCGTTTTCTGGGGAGCTGTTTTTT. Translation: CASSVSFSGELFF.

V gene TRBV7-9 combines with J gene TRBJ2-7, with a possible D match to TRBD1 (6 bases). V lost 3 bases to trimming and J lost 5 bases, with 20 bases between them. Germline V gene sequence: CDR1 SEHNR, CDR2 FQNEAQ (reference sequence). The CDR3 covers 16 residues. The CDR3 protein is CASSLVDSSFGDEQYF. The CDR3 DNA sequence: TGTGCCAGCAGCTTGGTGGACAGCTCCTTTGGGGACGAGCAGTACTTC.

The CDR3 reads CASSVEASGGTSSYNEQFF. CDR3 coding DNA: TGTGCCAGCAGCGTAGAGGCTAGCGGGGGGACCAGCTCCTACAATGAGCAGTTCTTC. The V and J genes are TRBV9 and TRBJ2-1; TRBD2 matches 11 bases. V gave up 0 bases and J gave up 0 bases; unmatched junction bases: 8. This CDR3 region has 19 residues. Germline loops: CDR1 SGDLS, CDR2 YYNGEE.

The chain recombines TRBV28 with TRBJ2-7; no clear D gene. Trimming took 1 base from V and 6 from J, leaving 10 bases between them. The CDR3 is 13 residues long. Germline V gene sequence: CDR1 MDHEN, CDR2 SYDVKM. CDR3 sequence: CASSLSSVGEQYF. The CDR3, as DNA: TGTGCCAGCAGTTTATCCTCGGTTGGCGAGCAGTACTTC.

V and J are TRBV5-1 and TRBJ1-2; 10 nucleotides agree with TRBD1. Germline trimming cut 4 bases from V and 4 bases from J; bases unmatched to any gene: 4. The CDR3 contains 14 residues. The germline gives CDR1 SGHRS, CDR2 YFSETQ. The CDR3: CASSHRDRGYGYTF. The CDR3 DNA reads TGCGCCAGCAGCCACCGGGACAGGGGCTATGGCTACACCTTC.

The J gene is TRBJ1-1, the V gene TRBV28, with 7 bases matching TRBD1. Trimming took 3 bases from V and 9 from J; bases not matched to a gene: 7. This CDR3 contains 13 residues. CDR1 MDHEN and CDR2 SYDVKM come from the germline V gene. The CDR3 region is CASSLERGRKAFF. In DNA form, the CDR3 reads TGTGCCAGCAGTTTGGAGAGGGGGCGTAAAGCTTTCTTT.

The chain combines TRBV6-5 with TRBJ2-7, with 7 bases aligning to TRBD2. With 7 bases clipped from V and 6 bases from J, the junction kept 6 bases outside the gene matches. The CDR3 covers 12 residues. Germline V gives CDR1 MNHEY, CDR2 SVGAGI. The CDR3 DNA is TGTGCCAGCAAACTACGGGGGGTCGAGCAGTACTTC. This translates into CASKLRGVEQYF.

J is TRBJ1-3 and V is TRBV30; D is unresolved. Germline CDR1 is GTSNPN and CDR2 is SVGIG (reference sequence). The CDR3 sequence is 14 residues long. Trimming left V 1 base short and J 0 bases short, with 7 bases between. The CDR3 is CAWSAGDSGNTIYF. In DNA, the CDR3 is TGTGCCTGGAGTGCCGGGGACTCTGGAAACACCATATATTTT.

This rearrangement joins TRBV30 to TRBJ1-1, with D hard to call. CDR3 size: 13 residues. The ends were cut back, 3 bases at V and 1 base at J, with 9 bases in the middle. The germline V gene has CDR1 GTSNPN and CDR2 SVGIG (reference sequence). The DNA for the CDR3 is TGTGCCTGGAGGAGGCAGCCGAACACTGAAGCTTTCTTT. It is translated as CAWRRQPNTEAFF.

This clone was detected ten times or more. The genes are TRBV11-1 and TRBJ2-2, with D hard to call. The CDR3 covers 16 residues. Trimming stripped 1 base from V and 2 bases from J, with 11 bases between. Germline assignment: CDR1 SGHAT and CDR2 FQDESV (reference sequence). This chain's CDR3 is CASSLVGNLNTGELFF. The CDR3 region has the DNA TGTGCCAGCAGCTTAGTGGGCAATTTAAACACCGGGGAGCTGTTTTTT.

The genes are TRBV18 and TRBJ1-1; TRBD1 is a possible D gene (6 bases). The V end was cut by 0 bases, the J end by 1 base, with 9 bases between. The CDR3 covers 15 residues. From germline, CDR1 is KGHSH and CDR2 LQKENI. The CDR3 spells CASSPPPQGNTEAFF. The CDR3 nucleotides are TGTGCCAGCTCACCACCTCCACAGGGGAACACTGAAGCTTTCTTT. Supplemented by reference TRBV18 and TRBJ1-1, the full variable domain reads NAGVMQNPRHLVRRRGQEARLRCSPMKGHSHVYWYRQLPEEGLKFMVYLQKENIIDESGMPKERFSAEFPKEGPSILRIQQVVRGDSAAYFCASSPPPQGNTEAFFGQGTRLTVV.

CDR3 nucleotide sequence: TGTGCCAGCAGCCGACAGGGCGGTACCTACAATGAGCAGTTCTTC. This codes for CASSRQGGTYNEQFF. This chain joins TRBV6-5 and TRBJ2-1, with TRBD1 matching 7 bases. The CDR3 length is 15 residues. CDR1 and CDR2 from the germline V gene are MNHEY and SVGAGI. V lost 6 bases and J lost 2; bases outside the gene matches: 7.

The chain employs TRBV2 and TRBJ1-5; maybe TRBD1 (6 bases). The ends were cut back, 4 bases at V and 5 bases at J, with 12 bases in the middle. Germline CDR1 is SNHLY and CDR2 is FYNNEI. This CDR3 spans 14 amino acids. Written as DNA, the CDR3 is TGTGCCAGCAGTGCTCACAGGGCCGATCAGCCCCAGCATTTT. This gives the protein CASSAHRADQPQHF.